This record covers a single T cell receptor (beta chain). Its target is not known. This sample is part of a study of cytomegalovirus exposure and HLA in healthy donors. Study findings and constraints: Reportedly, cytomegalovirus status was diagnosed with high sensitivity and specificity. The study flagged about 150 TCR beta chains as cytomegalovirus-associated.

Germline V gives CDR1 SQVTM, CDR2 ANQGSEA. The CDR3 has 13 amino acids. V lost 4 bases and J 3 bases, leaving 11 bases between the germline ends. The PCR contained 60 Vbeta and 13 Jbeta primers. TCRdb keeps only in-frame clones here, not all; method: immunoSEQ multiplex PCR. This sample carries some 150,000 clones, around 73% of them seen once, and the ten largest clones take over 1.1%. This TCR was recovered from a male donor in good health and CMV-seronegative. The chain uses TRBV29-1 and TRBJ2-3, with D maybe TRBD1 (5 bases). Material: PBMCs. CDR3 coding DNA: TGCAGCGTTGGTACCAGGGTAACAGATACGCAGTATTTT. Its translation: CSVGTRVTDTQYF.